These 24 T cell receptor beta chains originate from one sample sequenced in a study. TCRdb ran MiXCR on the RT-PCR reads and lists one entry per CDR3 protein. Of about 680,000 distinct CDR3 sequences in the sample, approximately 14% were seen once. The sample comprised memory CD4+ T cells from blood. These receptors came from a female donor in good health, serving as a healthy control.

This clonotype appeared many times. J is TRBJ2-3 and V is TRBV11-2, with D possibly TRBD2 on 6 matching bases. This CDR3 has 13 amino acids. Trimming removed 2 bases from V and 8 bases from J, with 11 bases in between. CDR1 and CDR2 (germline): SGHAT, FQNNGV. The CDR3 spells CASSLSPGGTQYF. DNA for the CDR3: TGTGCCAGCAGCTTAAGCCCCGGGGGTACGCAGTATTTT.

The J gene is TRBJ1-2, the V gene TRBV29-1; tentatively, D is TRBD1 (5 bases). V lost 6 bases, J lost 13 bases, and 21 bases lay in between. Germline V lookup: CDR1 SQVTM, CDR2 ANQGSEA. The CDR3 is 12 amino acids. In DNA form, the CDR3 reads TGCAGCGTCATGGCGGGGGAGTGGAGCTTCACCTTC. It codes for CSVMAGEWSFTF. Full variable domain (rest looked up from reference TRBV29-1 and TRBJ1-2): SAVISQKPSRDICQRGTSLTIQCQVDSQVTMMFWYRQQPGQSLTLIATANQGSEATYESGFVIDKFPISRPNLTFSTLTVSNMSPEDSSIYLCSVMAGEWSFTFGSGTRLTVV.

The V gene is TRBV7-2, the J gene TRBJ2-3; D not resolved. The CDR3 loop spans 14 amino acids. Per germline, CDR1 SGHTA and CDR2 FQGNSA. Trimming left V 4 bases short and J 3 bases short, with 11 bases between. The CDR3 region is CASSSLLGTDTQYF. The CDR3 DNA is TGTGCCAGCAGCTCATTGTTGGGGACAGATACGCAGTATTTT. Looking up the rest from reference TRBV7-2 and TRBJ2-3 gives the full variable domain: GAGVSQSPSNKVTEKGKDVELRCDPISGHTALYWYRQSLGQGLEFLIYFQGNSAPDKSGLPSDRFSAERTGGSVSTLTIQRTQQEDSAVYLCASSSLLGTDTQYFGPGTRLTVL.

The chain joins TRBV9 to TRBJ1-1; D is perhaps TRBD1 (5 bases). The V gene lost 5 bases and the J gene lost 1 base, with 12 bases spanning the gap. The CDR3 contains 14 residues. Germline CDR1 and CDR2: SGDLS and YYNGEE. The CDR3 region is CASRQGWGNTEAFF. The CDR3 DNA is TGTGCCAGCAGGCAGGGATGGGGGAACACTGAAGCTTTCTTT.

The chain has TRBV10-3 and TRBJ2-7; 12 bases line up with TRBD2. The CDR3 has 15 amino acids. J was trimmed by 1 base and V by 6 bases; bases with no gene match: 4. CDR1 ENHRY and CDR2 SYGVKD come from the germline V gene. The CDR3 reads CAIRETSGGSYEQYF. CDR3 bases: TGTGCCATCAGGGAGACTAGCGGGGGATCCTACGAGCAGTACTTC.

This clonotype was observed a handful of times. The V and J genes are TRBV10-3 and TRBJ1-2; 7 nucleotides align to TRBD1. V gave up 6 bases and J gave up 5 bases; unmatched junction bases: 6. The V gene's germline CDR1 is ENHRY and CDR2 SYGVKD. This CDR3 region has 13 residues. The CDR3 loop is CAIRGQAEYGYTF. The CDR3, as DNA: TGTGCCATCAGAGGACAGGCTGAATATGGCTACACCTTC.

This clonotype has a count of ten or more. CDR3 sequence: CASSLQGGPTEAFF. CDR3 in DNA: TGTGCCAGCAGCTTACAGGGAGGCCCCACTGAAGCTTTCTTT. The chain is built from TRBV7-2 and TRBJ1-1, with a tentative D call TRBD1 (5 bases). The germline gives CDR1 SGHTA, CDR2 FQGNSA. CDR3 size: 14 residues. With 2 bases removed from V and 4 bases from J, the gap between germline ends came to 11 bases.

This rearrangement joins TRBV6-1 to TRBJ1-2, with 7 bases fitting TRBD1. CDR1 is MNHNS, CDR2 SASEGT, per germline. Trimming removed 4 bases from V and 4 bases from J; junction bases left unmatched: 6. This CDR3 has 14 amino acids. CDR3 residues: CASSGGQASYGYTF. The CDR3 region has the DNA TGTGCCAGCAGTGGCGGACAGGCTTCCTATGGCTACACCTTC.

This clonotype was observed many times. The junction departs from the called germline gene at one end, perhaps through a read error. The J gene is TRBJ2-5, the V gene TRBV5-1, with D perhaps TRBD2 (7 bases). CDR1 and CDR2 from the germline V gene are SGHRS and YFSETQ. The CDR3 covers 13 residues. The CDR3: CASSLQGGETQYF. The CDR3 nucleotides read TGTGCCAGCAGTTTACAGGGAGGGGAGACCCAGTACTTC.

V is TRBV20-1 and J is TRBJ1-6, with D possibly being TRBD1 (5 bases). The length of the CDR3 is 16 residues. Germline-derived CDR1 and CDR2 are DFQATT and SNEGSKA (reference sequence). V lost 0 bases to trimming and J lost 9 bases, with 18 bases between them. In DNA form, the CDR3 reads TGCAGTGCTAGAGATGCGGCTGGGGGTGAAAGTTCACCCCTCCACTTT. Encoded protein: CSARDAAGGESSPLHF.

This clonotype was picked up many times. The chain employs TRBV3-1 and TRBJ2-5; 9 bases fit TRBD1. Per germline, CDR1 LGHDT and CDR2 YNNKEL (reference sequence). J was trimmed by 5 bases and V by 5 bases; bases with no gene match: 6. The CDR3 consists of 14 residues. The CDR3 loop reads CASSSQGARETQYF. CDR3 DNA sequence: TGTGCCAGCAGCTCACAGGGGGCCCGGGAGACCCAGTACTTC.

This clonotype was seen a handful of times. The chain uses TRBV20-1 and TRBJ2-3; 11 nucleotides align to TRBD2. V dropped 4 bases and J dropped 3; count of bases not matched to a gene: 6. The CDR3 totals 15 residues. Germline V gene lookup returns CDR1 DFQATT and CDR2 SNEGSKA (reference sequence). CDR3 DNA: TGCAGTGCTACCCTAACTAGCGGGAGAACAGATACGCAGTATTTT. Translation: CSATLTSGRTDTQYF.

This chain uses TRBV5-5 with TRBJ2-6, with D possibly TRBD1 on 5 matching bases. V lost 1 base and J lost 0, with 11 bases in between. This CDR3 has 17 residues. Germline loops: CDR1 SGHKS, CDR2 YYEKEE (reference sequence). The CDR3 region has the DNA TGTGCCAGCAGCTTGCTACAGGCCAGCTCTGGGGCCAACGTCCTGACTTTC. Encoded protein: CASSLLQASSGANVLTF. The variable domain in full, with the rest retrieved from reference TRBV5-5 and TRBJ2-6, is DAGVTQSPTHLIKTRGQQVTLRCSPISGHKSVSWYQQVLGQGPQFIFQYYEKEERGRGNFPDRFSARQFPNYSSELNVNALLLGDSALYLCASSLLQASSGANVLTFGAGSRLTVL.

This clonotype occurred a few times. A read error may explain this, as a much larger clone is one base away. The J gene is TRBJ2-2, the V gene TRBV5-5; 10 bases are shared with TRBD2. The V gene's germline CDR1 is SGHKS and CDR2 YYEKEE (reference sequence). The CDR3 loop spans 16 amino acids. V was clipped by 0 bases and J by 9 bases; unmatched bases: 8. The chain's CDR3 is CASSLDPAGGSWELFF. The CDR3 bases are TGTGCCAGCAGCTTGGATCCAGCGGGAGGGTCCTGGGAGCTGTTTTTT.

This chain links TRBV5-1 with TRBJ2-3, with 9 bases aligning to TRBD2. This CDR3 comprises 16 residues. Germline assignment: CDR1 SGHRS and CDR2 YFSETQ. The V segment lost 4 bases and the J segment 1 base; nucleotides outside the gene matches: 7. CDR3 amino acids: CASSVSGRRGTDTQYF. For the CDR3, the DNA is TGCGCCAGCAGCGTTAGCGGGAGAAGGGGCACAGATACGCAGTATTTT. The full variable domain, completed using reference TRBV5-1 and TRBJ2-3, is KAGVTQTPRYLIKTRGQQVTLSCSPISGHRSVSWYQQTPGQGLQFLFEYFSETQRNKGNFPGRFSGRQFSNSRSEMNVSTLELGDSALYLCASSVSGRRGTDTQYFGPGTRLTVL.

This clonotype came up a few times. The chain combines TRBV5-1 with TRBJ1-5; the match to TRBD1 covers 8 bases. V lost 3 bases, J lost 5 bases, and 4 bases stayed unmatched. The germline CDR1 and CDR2 sequences are SGHRS and YFSETQ. The CDR3 extends over 14 amino acids. CDR3 nucleotide sequence: TGCGCCAGCAGCTGGACAGGGAGGGATCAGCCCCAGCATTTT. This sequence encodes CASSWTGRDQPQHF.

This clonotype appeared a few times. The chain joins TRBV20-1 to TRBJ1-2, with a weak D call TRBD1 (5 bases). The germline V gene has CDR1 DFQATT and CDR2 SNEGSKA (reference sequence). The V end was cut by 1 base, the J end by 0 bases, with 15 bases between. This CDR3 has 16 amino acids. CDR3 protein: CSARVPGRASNYGYTF. The CDR3 nucleotides read TGCAGTGCTAGAGTACCGGGGCGGGCCTCTAACTATGGCTACACCTTC.

This clonotype turned up a few times. The chain recombines TRBV12-3 or TRBV12-4 with TRBJ1-2; D call uncertain. Between the trimmed V and J ends, which lost 2 bases and 4 bases, there was a span of 11 bases. The CDR3 is 14 amino acids. CDR3 sequence: CASSLSPSVYGYTF. CDR3 nucleotides: TGTGCCAGCAGTTTAAGCCCTTCAGTCTATGGCTACACCTTC.

The CDR3 region is CASSYQDEQYF. The CDR3 DNA is TGTGCCAGCAGTTACCAGGACGAGCAGTACTTC. The chain uses TRBV6-2 or TRBV6-3 and TRBJ2-7; no firm D call. The germline V gene has CDR1 MNHEY and CDR2 SVGEGT. The CDR3 runs to 11 residues. Trimming removed 2 bases at V and 5 bases at J, with 4 bases between.

This clonotype has at least ten counts. The chain recombines TRBV29-1 with TRBJ2-3; 8 bases are a match to TRBD2. Germline trimming cut 5 bases from V and 0 bases from J; bases unmatched to any gene: 7. This CDR3 has 15 amino acids. The V gene's germline CDR1 is SQVTM and CDR2 ANQGSEA. CDR3 residues: CSVPTGTRSTDTQYF. The CDR3 DNA follows: TGCAGCGTTCCGACCGGGACTAGGAGCACAGATACGCAGTATTTT.

This chain connects TRBV19 to TRBJ1-5; D unresolved. In germline, CDR1 is LNHDA, CDR2 SQIVND (reference sequence). Trimming stripped 3 bases from V and 0 bases from J, with 3 bases between. This CDR3 has 13 residues. The CDR3 protein is CASSMFSNQPQHF. The DNA for the CDR3 is TGTGCCAGTAGTATGTTTAGCAATCAGCCCCAGCATTTT.

The chain uses TRBV20-1 and TRBJ2-5; D may correspond to TRBD1 or TRBD2 (6 bases each). The CDR3 runs to 15 residues. CDR1 is DFQATT and CDR2 is SNEGSKA in the germline V gene (reference sequence). V was cut by 5 bases and J by 5 bases, with 21 bases left in between. In DNA form, the CDR3 reads TGCAGTGCTCAGGGAGACAAGACTAGGGGGGAGACCCAGTACTTC. It translates to CSAQGDKTRGETQYF.

The CDR3, as DNA: TGCGCCAGCAGCCCTAGCGGGAGGGCGCAAGAGACCCAGTACTTC. Its translation: CASSPSGRAQETQYF. V usage is TRBV5-1 and J usage is TRBJ2-5, with 12 bases matching TRBD2. Germline V lookup: CDR1 SGHRS, CDR2 YFSETQ. This CDR3 has 15 amino acids. With V trimmed by 4 bases and J by 2 bases, 3 bases remained unmatched.

The chain uses TRBV7-2 and TRBJ2-2; tentative D call: TRBD1 (6 bases). CDR1 and CDR2 from the germline V gene are SGHTA and FQGNSA. V was shortened by 2 bases and J by 9 bases, with 10 bases between the two germline ends. The CDR3 length is 13 residues. The CDR3 sequence: CASSLRGLRELFF. Here the CDR3 DNA reads TGTGCCAGCAGCTTAAGGGGGTTAAGGGAGCTGTTTTTT. Complete variable domain (other parts from reference TRBV7-2 and TRBJ2-2): GAGVSQSPSNKVTEKGKDVELRCDPISGHTALYWYRQSLGQGLEFLIYFQGNSAPDKSGLPSDRFSAERTGGSVSTLTIQRTQQEDSAVYLCASSLRGLRELFFGEGSRLTVL.